This T cell receptor beta chain was retrieved from a study of shared clonotypes between healthy human individuals. The split of CD4+ cells yielded CD45RA+ naive and CD45RA-negative memory subsets. Per germline, CDR1 SGHRS and CDR2 YFSETQ. Trimming shortened V by 0 bases and J by 3 bases, and 10 bases separated the two germline ends. The CDR3 has 14 residues. Profiling relied on immunoSEQ multiplex PCR, and the TCRdb table lists in-frame clones only, not all of them. The table shows roughly 1,500,000 clones, with 98% occurring only once. This TCR was sampled from a man aged 30 to 45 in good health. Sequencing was performed on naive CD4+ T cells sorted from blood. Subset meaning: CD45RA+ positively selected. The rearrangement uses TRBV5-1 and TRBJ2-7; D is possibly TRBD1 (6 bases). CDR3 DNA: TGCGCCAGCAGCTTGGGGGACATTGGCTACGAGCAGTACTTC. This codes for CASSLGDIGYEQYF.